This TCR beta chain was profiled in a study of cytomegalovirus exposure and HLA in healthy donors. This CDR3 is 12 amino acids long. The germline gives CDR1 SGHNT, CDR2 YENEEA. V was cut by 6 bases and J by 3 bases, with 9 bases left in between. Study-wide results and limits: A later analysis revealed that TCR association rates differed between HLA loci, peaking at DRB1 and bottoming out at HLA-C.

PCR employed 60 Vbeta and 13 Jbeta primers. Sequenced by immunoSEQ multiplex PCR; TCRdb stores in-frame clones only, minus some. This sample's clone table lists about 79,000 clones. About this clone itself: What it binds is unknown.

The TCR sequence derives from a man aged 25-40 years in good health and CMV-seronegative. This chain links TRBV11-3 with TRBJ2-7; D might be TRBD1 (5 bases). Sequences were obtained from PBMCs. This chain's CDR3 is CASSLTVYEQYF. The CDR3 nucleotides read TGTGCCAGCAGTTTGACAGTCTACGAGCAGTACTTC.